This entry lists 21 T cell receptor beta chains sequenced from one sample in a study of CD8+CD57+ T cells in acquired aplastic anemia. Investigators profiled TCR beta VDJ and CDR3 from genomic DNA template. TCRdb processed the reads anew with MiXCR; each CDR3 protein has one entry. Of some 190,000 distinct CDR3 sequences listed, approximately 49% were seen once; the top ten hold approximately 2.9%. Sequenced material: sorted CD4+, CD8+, or CD8+CD57+ T cells (not recorded which) from PBMCs. The receptors here all came from a human donor in good health.

This clonotype was observed at least ten times. The V call is TRBV4-1, the J call TRBJ1-1, with 7 bases aligning to TRBD1. Unmatched junction bases numbered 10, after V lost 4 bases and J lost 5 bases. The CDR3 is 15 residues long. Germline CDR1 MGHRA, CDR2 YSYEKL. DNA of the CDR3: TGCGCCAGCAGCCGACAAGGAGACAGGGCTACTGAAGCTTTCTTT. It specifies CASSRQGDRATEAFF.

This clonotype is a singleton in its sample. The chain recombines TRBV20-1 with TRBJ2-3, with D tentatively TRBD2 (5 bases). V lost 2 bases and J 0 bases, leaving 12 bases between the germline ends. The CDR3 length is 15 residues. Germline loops: CDR1 DFQATT, CDR2 SNEGSKA (reference sequence). The CDR3 is CSARLTGISTDTQYF. The CDR3 DNA is TGCAGTGCTAGATTGACCGGGATCAGCACAGATACGCAGTATTTT.

This clonotype has ten or more counts. J is TRBJ2-6 and V is TRBV6-1; D not resolved. The CDR3 length is 13 residues. The V gene's germline CDR1 is MNHNS and CDR2 SASEGT. Trimming took 6 bases from V and 1 from J, leaving 4 bases between them. In DNA, the CDR3 is TGTGCCAGCAGGGCATCTGGGGCCAACGTCCTGACTTTC. It is translated as CASRASGANVLTF.

The chain links TRBV19 to TRBJ1-2; 10 bases agree with TRBD1. The CDR3 is 15 amino acids. Germline V CDR1 and CDR2: LNHDA, SQIVND (reference sequence). Trimming at V came to 4 bases and at J to 4 bases, leaving 6 bases not matched to a gene. The DNA of the CDR3 is TGTGCCAGTAGTACGACGAGACAGGGGGCCTATGGCTACACCTTC. This sequence encodes CASSTTRQGAYGYTF.

This clonotype turned up a few times. The chain links TRBV4-2 to TRBJ2-1, with TRBD2 matching 10 bases. CDR1 is LGHNA, CDR2 YNFKEQ, per germline. CDR3 length: 17 amino acids. V shed 7 bases and J 7 bases; nucleotides not matched to a gene: 16. CDR3 sequence reads: CASTPSTSGKKGNEQFF. CDR3 sequence (DNA): TGTGCCAGCACCCCCTCCACTAGCGGGAAAAAGGGGAATGAGCAGTTCTTC.

The chain combines TRBV25-1 with TRBJ1-2; D unresolved. Trimming took 2 bases from V and 2 from J, leaving 3 bases between them. In germline, CDR1 is MGHDK, CDR2 SYGVNS. The CDR3 covers 12 residues. Here the CDR3 reads CASSEGNYGYTF. Here the CDR3 DNA reads TGTGCCAGCAGTGAAGGGAACTATGGCTACACCTTC.

Concerning this clonotype itself: Possible read error: a much larger clone is one base away. The chain links TRBV5-1 to TRBJ2-3; 8 bases align to TRBD2. CDR3 length: 15 residues. Germline V lookup: CDR1 SGHRS, CDR2 YFSETQ. The CDR3 protein is CPSSLVSGGADTQYF. DNA of the CDR3: TGCCCCAGCAGCTTGGTTTCGGGAGGGGCAGATACGCAGTATTTT.

The J gene is TRBJ2-5, the V gene TRBV19; D ambiguous. CDR1 and CDR2 from the germline V gene are LNHDA and SQIVND (reference sequence). CDR3 size: 12 residues. The V gene lost 9 bases and the J gene lost 5 bases, with 13 bases spanning the gap. The CDR3 DNA reads as TGTGCCAGCAGCTTAATGGCGGAGACCCAGTACTTC. Translation gives CASSLMAETQYF.

This clonotype was detected only a few times. The chain uses TRBV6-1 and TRBJ2-3; a possible D gene is TRBD1 (6 bases). The V gene's germline CDR1 is MNHNS and CDR2 SASEGT. The CDR3 loop spans 17 amino acids. Trimming left V 6 bases short and J 2 bases short, with 21 bases between. The CDR3 here is CASSLRITGFPTDTQYF. The CDR3 DNA follows: TGTGCCAGCAGCCTAAGAATAACAGGGTTTCCCACAGATACGCAGTATTTT.

Ten or more counts support this clonotype. The CDR3 sequence: CASSPNLGTPKYSYEQYF. The CDR3 bases are TGTGCCAGCAGTCCAAACCTCGGGACACCCAAATACTCCTACGAGCAGTACTTC. The gene calls are TRBV6-1 and TRBJ2-7; D is perhaps TRBD1 (6 bases). Germline values: CDR1 MNHNS, CDR2 SASEGT. This CDR3 is built from 18 residues. V was pared by 5 bases and J by 0 bases, with 23 bases between.

The chain joins TRBV25-1 to TRBJ2-1, with 11 nucleotides matching TRBD2. The trim removed 5 bases at V and 4 bases at J, leaving 4 bases unmatched. CDR3 length: 15 amino acids. Germline assignment: CDR1 MGHDK and CDR2 SYGVNS. The CDR3 region is CASSLAGGRYNEQFF. The CDR3 DNA sequence: TGTGCCAGCAGTTTAGCGGGAGGGCGTTACAATGAGCAGTTCTTC.

This clonotype was found many times. The chain links TRBV15 to TRBJ2-5; TRBD1 matches at 8 bases. The CDR3 has 15 residues. In germline, CDR1 is LNHNV, CDR2 YYDKDF (reference sequence). V lost 0 bases, J lost 9 bases, and 9 bases stayed unmatched. For the CDR3, the DNA is TGTGCCACCAGCAGAGAAGGGACAGGCCCCAGGGCCCAGTACTTC. Its translation: CATSREGTGPRAQYF.

The chain is built from TRBV2 and TRBJ2-1, with TRBD2 identical over 10 bases. This CDR3 is built from 17 residues. V lost 3 bases, J lost 5 bases, and 10 bases stayed unmatched. Germline CDR1 and CDR2: SNHLY and FYNNEI. The CDR3 protein is CASSDPAASGRNNEQFF. The CDR3 DNA is TGTGCCAGCAGTGATCCCGCAGCTAGCGGGAGAAACAATGAGCAGTTCTTC.

V gene TRBV15 combines with J gene TRBJ1-3, with D unresolved. This CDR3 spans 13 amino acids. With 2 bases removed from V and 0 bases from J, the gap between germline ends came to 2 bases. CDR1 is LNHNV and CDR2 is YYDKDF in the germline V gene (reference sequence). CDR3 nucleotides: TGTGCCACCAGCAGAAGCTCTGGAAACACCATATATTTT. Protein sequence: CATSRSSGNTIYF.

The rearrangement uses TRBV12-3 or TRBV12-4 and TRBJ1-2; 7 bases are shared with TRBD1. The CDR3 has 15 residues. Trimming cost V 3 bases and J 4 bases; bases outside gene matches: 8. The CDR3 bases are TGTGCCAGCAGTTTCGGGGCGACAGGGCTCTATGGCTACACCTTC. Its protein is CASSFGATGLYGYTF.

This chain uses TRBV6-1 with TRBJ1-1, with 7 bases that match TRBD1. CDR1 is MNHNS and CDR2 is SASEGT in the germline V gene. The CDR3 spans 12 residues. The J segment lost 7 bases and the V segment lost 7 bases, leaving 6 bases of the junction unmatched. The CDR3 loop is CASIKGAVEAFF. The DNA for the CDR3 is TGTGCCAGCATTAAGGGGGCAGTTGAAGCTTTCTTT.

This clonotype is medium-sized. This chain links TRBV10-3 with TRBJ2-1, with 7 bases lining up with TRBD2. Germline V gene lookup returns CDR1 ENHRY and CDR2 SYGVKD. V was pared by 10 bases and J by 5 bases, with 5 bases of the junction left unmatched. This CDR3 has 12 amino acids. The CDR3 DNA is TGTGCCACCGGGGACTACAACAATGAGCAGTTCTTC. It specifies CATGDYNNEQFF.

The chain links TRBV5-8 to TRBJ2-1; either TRBD1 or TRBD2 may fit D (5 bases each). The CDR3 has 14 amino acids. Germline CDR1 reads SGHTS; CDR2 reads YDEGEE. Deletions cut 1 base from V and 6 bases from J, with 11 bases between. CDR3 nucleotides: TGTGCCAGCAGCTTGCGAGGGGTTGGCAATGAGCAGTTCTTC. This codes for CASSLRGVGNEQFF.

The table lists this clonotype with many counts. The CDR3 nucleotides read TGTGCCAGCAGCGCAGACAGTGTCGGCGTGTTGTCCCTCCACTTT. It codes for CASSADSVGVLSLHF. The chain couples TRBV9 to TRBJ1-6; D might be TRBD1 (5 bases). Between the trimmed V and J ends, which lost 3 bases and 14 bases, there was a span of 21 bases. The CDR3 runs 15 residues. The germline V gene encodes CDR1 SGDLS and CDR2 YYNGEE.

At least ten counts were recorded for this clonotype. The chain is built from TRBV19 and TRBJ2-1, with 12 nucleotides matching TRBD2. The CDR3 is 15 amino acids. V trimming: 5 bases; J trimming: 9 bases; junction bases outside the gene matches: 8. CDR1 is LNHDA and CDR2 is SQIVND in the germline V gene (reference sequence). CDR3 DNA: TGTGCCAGTAGTTTTTTAAGGACTAGCGGGACTGAGCAGTTCTTC. This sequence encodes CASSFLRTSGTEQFF.

This clonotype was seen only a few times. This chain joins TRBV24-1 and TRBJ1-1; no clear D. Germline V gene lookup returns CDR1 KGHDR and CDR2 SFDVKD. The V end was cut by 0 bases, the J end by 8 bases, with 3 bases between. CDR3 length: 11 amino acids. The CDR3 region is CATSDLGEAFF. CDR3 nucleotides: TGTGCCACCAGTGATTTGGGGGAAGCTTTCTTT.